The present T cell receptor (beta chain) was sequenced within a study of OX40 agonist ivuxolimab in advanced cancers. About the research overall: Cancers in dose escalation were hepatocellular, melanoma, renal cell and head and neck.

A few counts support this clone. Its target is unknown. Trimming took 2 bases from V and 2 from J, leaving 12 bases between them. The CDR3 sequence is 15 residues long. Germline CDR1 and CDR2: KGHSH and LQKENI. General study results and limits: Low normalized T-cell clonal expansion also characterized some of the nonresponders. What antigens the expanded peripheral T cells recognized was never established. On average, CD8+ T cells showed a greater number of expanded clones than CD4+.

Produced via immunoSEQ multiplex PCR; TCRdb's table is partial and in-frame only. The repertoire holds 30,000 or so clones, approximately 80% seen once, with roughly 15% in the top ten. The V gene is TRBV18, the J gene TRBJ1-2, with D possibly matching TRBD1 (6 bases). Sequenced material: CD4+ or CD8+ T cells sorted from blood, taken in a trial of the OX40 agonist ivuxolimab. This TCR was recovered from an adult with an advanced solid tumor such as melanoma, head and neck, liver or kidney cancer. Here the CDR3 reads CASSPGTGQNYGYTF. The DNA of the CDR3 is TGTGCCAGCTCACCAGGCACAGGGCAAAACTATGGCTACACCTTC.